These 3 T cell receptor beta chains originate from one sample sequenced in a study of OX40 agonist ivuxolimab in advanced cancers. Library generation was performed with the immunoSEQ multiplex PCR assay. TCRdb obtained this table from immuneACCESS and retained in-frame rearrangements with V and J assigned. These tables miss some clones; where compared with another copy, unresolved V genes account for less than half of the shortfall, and the remainder is unexplained. The sample includes about 96,000 clones, with more than 80% observed a single time. The ten largest clones represent 5.8% of the sample. This material consisted of CD4+ or CD8+ T cells sorted from blood, taken in a trial of the OX40 agonist ivuxolimab. These receptors were taken from an adult with an advanced solid tumor such as melanoma, head and neck, liver or kidney cancer.

This chain uses TRBV7-9 with TRBJ2-1; no definite D call. The CDR3 sequence is 12 residues long. Germline loops: CDR1 SEHNR, CDR2 FQNEAQ (reference sequence). V was cut by 1 base and J by 8 bases, with 6 bases left in between. DNA for the CDR3: TGTGCCAGCAGCTTAGTAGGCCATGAGCAGTTCTTC. This sequence encodes CASSLVGHEQFF.

The J gene is TRBJ1-2, the V gene TRBV18; D is perhaps TRBD1 (5 bases). The germline V gene encodes CDR1 KGHSH and CDR2 LQKENI. The CDR3 has 13 amino acids. The V and J ends lost 1 base and 3 bases respectively, with 6 bases between them. The CDR3 DNA reads TGTGCCAGCTCACCACTAGGGGACTATGGCTACACCTTC. It codes for CASSPLGDYGYTF.

J is TRBJ1-4 and V is TRBV5-5; D is perhaps TRBD1 (5 bases). Trimming removed 0 bases from V and 7 bases from J, with 13 bases in between. Germline lookup yields CDR1 SGHKS and CDR2 YYEKEE (reference sequence). This CDR3 contains 15 residues. The CDR3 DNA sequence: TGTGCCAGCAGCTTGGCGGACAAGGCTCTTGAAAAACTGTTTTTT. It is translated as CASSLADKALEKLFF.